The present entry profiles one T cell receptor (beta chain) with its context. This receptor's antigen is unknown. No qualities accompany the bases; no much larger clone lies one base away. The data derive from a study of radiotherapy plus CTLA-4 blockade in lung cancer (dated 2018 in TCRdb). A note on the overall study: Objective responses occurred in roughly a sixth of enrolled patients, and roughly 30% achieved disease control.

Library construction relied on the immunoSEQ multiplex PCR assay. TCRdb limited this immuneACCESS table to in-frame rearrangements with V and J called. A share of clones is missing; checked studies link under half to unresolved V genes, and the rest is unexplained. For this sample the table gives tens of thousands of clones, of which roughly 85% were detected only once. About 9.1% of the sample goes to the ten largest clones. Via the germline V gene (reference sequence), CDR1 is SEHNR and CDR2 FQNEAQ. Taken from cysteine to phenylalanine, the CDR3 has 14 residues. Of all the DNA, just the CDR3 is kept, 42 bases in frame from base 1. Cut back by 5 bases and 1 base, the V and J ends lie 12 bases apart. What the authors observed across the whole study: After treatment with radiotherapy and ipilimumab, TCR clones that originated in tumors expanded in peripheral blood. The strongest predictors of response were reported to be early dynamic shifts in blood T cell clones along with a rise in serum interferon-beta following radiation.

Focal radiation therapy combined with CTLA-4 blockade (ipilimumab) was tested in patients with chemo-refractory metastatic non-small-cell lung cancer. The clonotype was recovered from a human donor with non-small cell lung cancer who had a complete response to radiotherapy plus ipilimumab. Recombination linked TRBV7-9 to TRBJ2-7, with no reliable assignment of the D segment. Sequencing used peripheral blood, obtained from a patient treated with radiotherapy plus ipilimumab. CDR3 loop: CASSPPAYSYEQYF. The nucleotide sequence is TGTGCCAGCAGCCCCCCGGCCTATTCCTACGAGCAGTACTTC.